The sequence of this T cell receptor (beta chain) was determined in a study of blood T cell repertoires in COVID-19. The germline CDR1 and CDR2 sequences are KGHSH and LQKENI. The trim removed 5 bases at V and 3 bases at J, leaving 13 bases unmatched. This CDR3 contains 18 residues. As processed by the authors: Amplification from reference gene primers served as the basis for estimated nucleated cell counts. Clones were sequenced by immunoSEQ multiplex PCR, and TCRdb holds only the in-frame ones, with some missing. V and J calls and clone size come straight from that table; D and trimming were deduced from the DNA. The repertoire holds approximately 240,000 clones, with approximately 84% as singletons.

The clonotype was recovered from an older woman with acute or convalescent COVID-19. The material sequenced was peripheral blood. The V call is TRBV18, the J call TRBJ2-3; 11 bases are a match to TRBD2. The CDR3 sequence is CASSSMPHLAGGTDTQYF. CDR3 nucleotides: TGTGCCAGCTCATCCATGCCACACCTAGCGGGGGGAACAGATACGCAGTATTTT.